This entry lists 31 T cell receptor beta chains sequenced from one sample in a study of cytomegalovirus exposure and HLA in healthy donors. PCR amplification relied on 60 Vbeta primers (plus 13 Jbeta primers). Using immunoSEQ multiplex PCR, the repertoire was profiled, and TCRdb retains in-frame clones only, with some absent. The table shows approximately 110,000 clones, with around 70% occurring only once. The source material was PBMCs. The receptor set was obtained from a woman aged 40 to 49 in good health and CMV-seronegative.

The chain is built from TRBV5-5 and TRBJ1-2, with 10 bases aligning to TRBD1. CDR1 and CDR2 from the germline V gene are SGHKS and YYEKEE (reference sequence). The CDR3 runs 15 residues. The V segment lost 4 bases and the J segment 5 bases; nucleotides outside the gene matches: 8. CDR3 region: CASSPSPGQGYGYTF. CDR3 sequence (DNA): TGTGCCAGCAGCCCGAGCCCGGGACAGGGGTATGGCTACACCTTC.

Here the CDR3 DNA reads TGTGCCAGCAGCGCCGATCCGGGACTAGCGGGGGGAAGCACAGATACGCAGTATTTT. It specifies CASSADPGLAGGSTDTQYF. The chain combines TRBV9 with TRBJ2-3; 15 bases are shared with TRBD2. Losses at the gene ends were 3 bases for V and 0 bases for J; bases not matched to a gene: 8. Per the germline V gene, CDR1 is SGDLS and CDR2 is YYNGEE. The CDR3 covers 19 residues.

This clone has only one observation. The rearrangement uses TRBV9 and TRBJ2-3, with TRBD2 matching 11 bases. CDR3 size: 19 residues. Germline V gene sequence: CDR1 SGDLS, CDR2 YYNGEE. The junction had 12 bases not matched to a gene; V was cut back by 3 bases and J by 0 bases. CDR3 DNA sequence: TGTGCCAGCAGCGCCCCTCTAGCGGGGGGTCGGACAAGCACAGATACGCAGTATTTT. Translating it yields CASSAPLAGGRTSTDTQYF.

The chain recombines TRBV6-5 with TRBJ1-1; the D gene is possibly TRBD1 (6 bases). Trimming took off 3 bases at V and 4 bases at J, with 15 bases between the two ends. This CDR3 region has 15 residues. Germline V CDR1 and CDR2: MNHEY, SVGAGI. CDR3 DNA sequence: TGTGCCAGCAGTTATAGTCTAGGGGGTGGCACTGAAGCTTTCTTT. Protein: CASSYSLGGGTEAFF.

The chain recombines TRBV5-5 with TRBJ1-3, with 7 bases that match TRBD1. In germline, CDR1 is SGHKS, CDR2 YYEKEE (reference sequence). The CDR3 loop spans 16 amino acids. Trimming at V came to 4 bases and at J to 0 bases, leaving 7 bases not matched to a gene. The CDR3 DNA reads as TGTGCCAGCAGCGCCGCACAGGGGAGCTCTGGAAACACCATATATTTT. Its protein is CASSAAQGSSGNTIYF.

The chain joins TRBV4-2 to TRBJ1-2, with a weak D call TRBD1 (6 bases). The CDR3 contains 14 residues. Germline loops: CDR1 LGHNA, CDR2 YNFKEQ. The V end lost 4 bases, the J end lost 6 bases, and 15 bases lay between the germline ends. CDR3: CASSLLGATNGYTF. The CDR3 nucleotides are TGTGCCAGCAGCCTCTTGGGGGCCACAAATGGCTACACCTTC.

The rearrangement links TRBV9 to TRBJ2-7; 10 bases match TRBD2. The CDR3 covers 15 residues. The germline V gene has CDR1 SGDLS and CDR2 YYNGEE. Trimming took 0 bases from V and 2 from J; bases not matched to a gene: 2. The CDR3 reads CASSVGLAGTYEQYF. The CDR3 DNA sequence: TGTGCCAGCAGCGTAGGACTAGCGGGTACCTACGAGCAGTACTTC. Combining the CDR3 with reference TRBV9 and TRBJ2-7 gives the whole variable domain DSGVTQTPKHLITATGQRVTLRCSPRSGDLSVYWYQQSLDQGLQFLIQYYNGEERAKGNILERFSAQQFPDLHSELNLSSLELGDSALYFCASSVGLAGTYEQYFGPGTRLTVT.

The J gene is TRBJ1-5, the V gene TRBV6-5; D possibly corresponds to TRBD1 (6 bases). The V and J ends lost 5 bases and 5 bases respectively, with 13 bases between them. The length of the CDR3 is 14 residues. Germline V gene data show CDR1 as MNHEY and CDR2 as SVGAGI. DNA of the CDR3: TGTGCCAGCAGTCAAACAGGGTTCTATCAGCCCCAGCATTTT. The encoded protein is CASSQTGFYQPQHF.

This chain links TRBV27 with TRBJ2-3; a possible D gene is TRBD2 (6 bases). Trimming took off 1 base at V and 1 base at J, with 9 bases between the two ends. CDR3 length: 15 amino acids. Germline CDR1 is MNHEY and CDR2 is SMNVEV (reference sequence). In nucleotides, the CDR3 is TGTGCCAGCAGTTTATTGGCTAGCGGCACAGATACGCAGTATTTT. Translated: CASSLLASGTDTQYF.

A single count supports this clone. V gene TRBV7-6 combines with J gene TRBJ1-5; weak D call: TRBD1 (6 bases). Germline lookup yields CDR1 SGHVS and CDR2 FNYEAQ. This CDR3 comprises 14 residues. With 2 bases removed from V and 7 bases from J, the gap between germline ends came to 12 bases. This chain's CDR3 is CASSLSGGGQPQHF. In nucleotides, the CDR3 is TGTGCCAGCAGCTTAAGTGGGGGCGGACAGCCCCAGCATTTT.

V gene TRBV19 combines with J gene TRBJ1-4, with 7 bases that match TRBD1. CDR3 length: 15 amino acids. Per germline, CDR1 LNHDA and CDR2 SQIVND (reference sequence). V lost 6 bases, J lost 8 bases, and 12 bases stayed unmatched. For the CDR3, the DNA is TGTGCCAGTAGCCTCCGGACAGGTACAAGCGAAAAACTGTTTTTT. Encoded protein: CASSLRTGTSEKLFF. The full variable domain, in which reference TRBV19 and TRBJ1-4 provide the parts outside the CDR3, is DGGITQSPKYLFRKEGQNVTLSCEQNLNHDAMYWYRQDPGQGLRLIYYSQIVNDFQKGDIAEGYSVSREKKESFPLTVTSAQKNPTAFYLCASSLRTGTSEKLFFGSGTQLSVL.

Concerning this clone: One end of the junction does not line up with germline, which may come from a read error. The V call is TRBV7-7, the J call TRBJ2-5, with TRBD1 as a possible D gene (6 bases). Germline V CDR1 and CDR2: SSHAT, FNYEAQ (reference sequence). The CDR3 runs 15 residues. The CDR3 nucleotides read TGTGCTAGCAGCTTAGCTCAGGGGAACAAAGAGACCCAGTACTTC. This gives the protein CASSLAQGNKETQYF. The whole variable domain, filled in from reference TRBV7-7 and TRBJ2-5, reads GAGVSQSPRYKVTKRGQDVTLRCDPISSHATLYWYQQALGQGPEFLTYFNYEAQPDKSGLPSDRFSAERPEGSISTLTIQRTEQRDSAMYRCASSLAQGNKETQYFGPGTRLLVL.

This clone has only a few counts. The chain has TRBV5-4 and TRBJ2-5; TRBD2 agrees at 9 bases. J lost 0 bases, V lost 3 bases, and 6 bases had no gene match. Germline lookup yields CDR1 SGHNT and CDR2 YYREEE (reference sequence). CDR3 length equals 16 residues. DNA of the CDR3: TGTGCCAGCAGCTCAAGACTAGCGGTTAACCAAGAGACCCAGTACTTC. Protein: CASSSRLAVNQETQYF.

The chain recombines TRBV30 with TRBJ2-7, with no clear D. Trimming took 4 bases from V and 0 from J, leaving 4 bases between them. The germline gives CDR1 GTSNPN, CDR2 SVGIG (reference sequence). This CDR3 has 11 residues. CDR3 nucleotide sequence: TGTGCCTGGACTACCTCCTACGAGCAGTACTTC. Translation gives CAWTTSYEQYF.

Only a few counts were recorded for this clone. The J gene is TRBJ1-1, the V gene TRBV5-4; D unclear. This CDR3 has 13 amino acids. Trimming stripped 4 bases from V and 4 bases from J, with 11 bases between. The germline V gene encodes CDR1 SGHNT and CDR2 YYREEE (reference sequence). CDR3 DNA: TGTGCCAGCAGCAGCGGGGAGGGCACTGAAGCTTTCTTT. Translated: CASSSGEGTEAFF.

The CDR3 region is CAWRRGFSTDTQYF. CDR3 nucleotides: TGTGCCTGGAGAAGGGGGTTTAGCACAGATACGCAGTATTTT. The chain is built from TRBV30 and TRBJ2-3; a possible D gene is TRBD1 (6 bases). The V end was cut by 3 bases, the J end by 0 bases, with 10 bases between. This CDR3 is built from 14 residues. Germline loops: CDR1 GTSNPN, CDR2 SVGIG (reference sequence).

The sample holds a few counts of this clone. Other DNA sequences in the same sample also yield this CDR3. This chain joins TRBV5-4 and TRBJ2-3, with 8 bases matching TRBD2. Trimming removed 3 bases from V and 3 bases from J; junction bases left unmatched: 3. The CDR3 contains 14 residues. Per the germline V gene, CDR1 is SGHNT and CDR2 is YYREEE (reference sequence). CDR3 in amino acids: CASSSIAGTDTQYF. The DNA of the CDR3 is TGTGCCAGCAGCTCTATAGCGGGGACAGATACGCAGTATTTT. Combining the CDR3 with reference TRBV5-4 and TRBJ2-3 gives the whole variable domain ETGVTQSPTHLIKTRGQQVTLRCSSQSGHNTVSWYQQALGQGPQFIFQYYREEENGRGNFPPRFSGLQFPNYSSELNVNALELDDSALYLCASSSIAGTDTQYFGPGTRLTVL.

V usage is TRBV9 and J usage is TRBJ1-2; D call uncertain. The CDR3 is 16 amino acids. Trimming cost V 0 bases and J 2 bases, with 14 bases left between them. Germline V gene lookup returns CDR1 SGDLS and CDR2 YYNGEE. In DNA, the CDR3 is TGTGCCAGCAGCGTAGATGGAGCTCAATACAACTATGGCTACACCTTC. Protein product: CASSVDGAQYNYGYTF.

This sequence joins TRBV6-5 and TRBJ1-2, with 8 bases lining up with TRBD1. This CDR3 has 14 residues. Germline V gene data show CDR1 as MNHEY and CDR2 as SVGAGI. Trimming took 5 bases from V and 6 from J; bases not matched to a gene: 8. CDR3 amino acids: CASSPFQGANGYTF. CDR3 in DNA: TGTGCCAGCAGTCCATTCCAGGGGGCCAATGGCTACACCTTC.

This clone was seen only a few times. One end of the junction fails to match germline, which may point to a read error. The gene calls are TRBV18 and TRBJ2-3; the match to TRBD2 covers 7 bases. The germline gives CDR1 KGHSH, CDR2 LQKENI. This CDR3 is built from 16 residues. In DNA, the CDR3 is TGTGCCAGCTCTCCACGTGAACGGGGGGTCACAGATACGCAGTATTTT. Protein product: CASSPRERGVTDTQYF.

CDR3 sequence (DNA): TGTGCCAGCAGCTTTAGTAGCTCCTACGAGCAGTACTTC. This codes for CASSFSSSYEQYF. The J gene is TRBJ2-7, the V gene TRBV5-4; D is ambiguous. V lost 2 bases, J lost 0 bases, and 6 bases lay in between. The CDR3 has 13 residues. CDR1 and CDR2 from the germline V gene are SGHNT and YYREEE (reference sequence).

The chain carries TRBV6-6 and TRBJ1-1; tentative D call: TRBD1 (6 bases). V lost 5 bases to trimming and J lost 2 bases, with 18 bases between them. This CDR3 is built from 16 residues. The germline gives CDR1 MNHNY, CDR2 SVGAGI (reference sequence). The CDR3 coding sequence is TGTGCCAGCAGTGGATCACAGGGTGGGGGCAACACTGAAGCTTTCTTT. Translating gives CASSGSQGGGNTEAFF.

The chain links TRBV5-3 to TRBJ2-7, with a possible D match to TRBD1 (6 bases). TRBV5-3 carries the ORF label, with uncertain function. The CDR3 is made up of 14 amino acids. V dropped 4 bases and J dropped 4 bases, with 15 bases sitting between them. The CDR3 DNA follows: TGTGCCAGAAGCGTTAATAACAGGGAATACGAGCAGTACTTC. Encoded protein: CARSVNNREYEQYF.

Details on this clone: At one boundary the junction diverges from the germline segment, which might be a read error. J is TRBJ1-1 and V is TRBV6-1, with 7 positions matching TRBD1. Germline CDR1 is MNHNS and CDR2 is SASEGT. The length of the CDR3 is 14 residues. The CDR3 loop reads CASSLQGRRTGAFF. As DNA, the CDR3 is TGTGCCAGCAGTTTACAGGGGCGTCGGACTGGAGCTTTCTTT.

This clone has just a few counts. J is TRBJ1-2 and V is TRBV29-1; D possibly corresponds to TRBD1 (6 bases). Germline-derived CDR1 and CDR2 are SQVTM and ANQGSEA. This CDR3 spans 13 amino acids. V was shortened by 4 bases and J by 4 bases, with 13 bases between the two germline ends. CDR3 region: CSVAGEGPYGYTF. DNA for the CDR3: TGCAGCGTTGCAGGGGAGGGGCCCTATGGCTACACCTTC.

This clone was seen only a few times. The DNA for the CDR3 is TGTGCCAGCATTACCGACGGAGACGAGCAGTACTTC. The encoded protein is CASITDGDEQYF. V gene TRBV6-1 combines with J gene TRBJ2-7, with no clear D. The V gene lost 7 bases and the J gene lost 5 bases, with 12 bases spanning the gap. Germline V gives CDR1 MNHNS, CDR2 SASEGT. The CDR3 sequence is 12 residues long.

This clone was recorded a few times. This chain links TRBV19 with TRBJ2-7; 7 bases match TRBD1. The CDR3 is 11 residues long. The ends lost 6 bases at V and 9 bases at J; junction bases unmatched: 5. Germline assignment: CDR1 LNHDA and CDR2 SQIVND (reference sequence). CDR3 residues: CASRQGSVQYF. The CDR3 DNA sequence: TGTGCCAGTAGACAGGGGAGCGTGCAGTACTTC.

The V gene is TRBV7-9, the J gene TRBJ1-4; 8 bases fit TRBD1. J lost 8 bases, V lost 3 bases, and 2 bases had no gene match. Germline CDR1 is SEHNR and CDR2 is FQNEAQ (reference sequence). The length of the CDR3 is 13 residues. The CDR3 spells CASSFGTGEKLFF. DNA of the CDR3: TGTGCCAGCAGCTTCGGGACAGGAGAAAAACTGTTTTTT.

This clone came up once. The chain links TRBV5-5 to TRBJ2-2, with 8 bases lining up with TRBD1. V was clipped by 4 bases and J by 7 bases; unmatched bases: 6. The germline V gene encodes CDR1 SGHKS and CDR2 YYEKEE (reference sequence). The CDR3 totals 14 residues. Here the CDR3 DNA reads TGTGCCAGCAGCAAGAGACAGGGGAGCGGGGAGCTGTTTTTT. This translates into CASSKRQGSGELFF.

The V and J genes are TRBV5-6 and TRBJ2-3, with 11 nucleotides matching TRBD2. CDR1 is SGHDT, CDR2 YYEEEE, per germline. There are 15 residues in the CDR3. V lost 4 bases and J lost 4; bases outside the gene matches: 5. In nucleotides, the CDR3 is TGTGCCAGCAGCGGAATAGCGGGAGGGGCAGATACGCAGTATTTT. Residues: CASSGIAGGADTQYF.

The chain is built from TRBV11-2 and TRBJ2-1, with unresolved D. This CDR3 has 12 amino acids. The germline gives CDR1 SGHAT, CDR2 FQNNGV. V was pared by 1 base and J by 10 bases, with 8 bases between. CDR3 in amino acids: CASSLAAGEQFF. The CDR3 nucleotides read TGTGCCAGCAGCTTAGCTGCCGGGGAGCAGTTCTTC.